This record looks at one T cell receptor (beta chain) sequence and its context. V gave up 5 bases and J gave up 5 bases, with 4 bases separating them. This CDR3 has 11 amino acids. Germline lookup yields CDR1 MNHEY and CDR2 SVGAGI. The data derive from a study of blood T cell repertoires in COVID-19. Study-wide background: The origin of the acute and convalescent COVID-19 samples was the United States, Italy and Spain. T cells, B-cell-depleted T cells, or PBMCs supplied cDNA or gDNA.

The repertoire was sequenced with immunoSEQ multiplex PCR; TCRdb's copy has only in-frame clones and lacks some. The sample lists just under 350,000 clones, around 91% occurring once. J is TRBJ1-5 and V is TRBV6-5; D is ambiguous. This sequence originates from a woman aged 18-29 years who had recovered from COVID-19. The sequenced sample was peripheral blood. The CDR3 reads CASSRYQPQHF. CDR3 bases: TGTGCCAGCAGTCGGTATCAGCCCCAGCATTTT.